This T cell receptor (beta chain) was recovered during a study of T cells in women clearing cervical HPV infection. Study background: HLA type could not be excluded as a confounder.

Here immunoSEQ multiplex PCR was the method, and the copy in TCRdb shows in-frame clones only, minus some. The sample table sets out fewer than 50,000 clones. Prevalent HPV16 infections were excluded; only incident single HPV16 infections included. The sequence was obtained from a woman between 18 and 75 years old with a cervical HPV16 infection that either progressed to CIN3+ or cleared (not recorded which). Sequencing was carried out using blood buffy coat.

The sequenced part of the CDR3 DNA is TGTGCCAGTAGTATTGGTAGCGGGGAGGTATGGGAGACC. It yields the protein CASSIGSGEVWET. The full-length CDR3 reads as CASSIGSGEVWETQYF. The chain employs TRBV19 and TRBJ2-5; TRBD2 agrees at 8 bases. The observed sequence ends 3 residues before the CDR3 terminus, with the missing tail filled in from the germline J gene. The J segment lost 5 bases and the V segment lost 3 bases, leaving 11 bases of the junction unmatched. This CDR3 contains 16 residues. Germline V CDR1 and CDR2: LNHDA, SQIVND (reference sequence).